Presented here are 21 T cell receptor beta chains from one specimen sequenced in a study of blood T cell repertoires in COVID-19. Assay: immunoSEQ multiplex PCR; the TCRdb copy retains only in-frame clones and omits some. The sample shows 64,000 or so clones, 70% to 80% of them seen only once. The sample consisted of peripheral blood. These receptors all come from a man older than 75 with acute or convalescent COVID-19.

This clone has more than one count but fewer than ten. V usage is TRBV6-5 and J usage is TRBJ2-7, with 8 bases that match TRBD1. Germline CDR1 MNHEY, CDR2 SVGAGI. The CDR3 loop spans 13 amino acids. V lost 5 bases and J lost 2; bases outside the gene matches: 2. The DNA of the CDR3 is TGTGCCAGCAGTCGGGACAGGACCTACGAGCAGTACTTC. This codes for CASSRDRTYEQYF.

V is TRBV12-3 or TRBV12-4 and J is TRBJ2-2, with D uncertain. Deletions cut 6 bases from V and 5 bases from J, with 10 bases between. This CDR3 region has 13 residues. CDR3 DNA: TGTGCCAGCAGACAACGTATTACCGGGGAGCTGTTTTTT. Its translation is CASRQRITGELFF.

There are a few counts of this clone. This sequence joins TRBV29-1 and TRBJ1-1; D is possibly TRBD1 (6 bases). This CDR3 has 12 amino acids. Trimming took off 6 bases at V and 5 bases at J, with 13 bases between the two ends. Germline V CDR1 and CDR2: SQVTM, ANQGSEA. The DNA of the CDR3 is TGCAGCGTGCGAACAGGGAATACTGAAGCTTTCTTT. Its translation is CSVRTGNTEAFF.

The rearrangement joins TRBV7-6 to TRBJ1-1; no firm D call. The CDR3 spans 13 residues. Trimming removed 5 bases at V and 0 bases at J, with 7 bases between. CDR1 and CDR2 from the germline V gene are SGHVS and FNYEAQ. The CDR3 nucleotides are TGTGCCAGCAGCCCCCAGATGAACACTGAAGCTTTCTTT. This sequence encodes CASSPQMNTEAFF.

This chain uses TRBV18 with TRBJ2-1; maybe TRBD1 (6 bases). From germline, CDR1 is KGHSH and CDR2 LQKENI. This CDR3 comprises 17 residues. V lost 0 bases and J 4 bases, leaving 16 bases between the germline ends. CDR3 in amino acids: CASSPPYGRGRYNEQFF. In DNA form, the CDR3 reads TGTGCCAGCTCACCACCGTACGGCAGGGGTCGGTACAATGAGCAGTTCTTC.

The rearrangement links TRBV9 to TRBJ2-3, with TRBD2 matching 9 bases. Unmatched junction bases numbered 11, after V lost 6 bases and J lost 6 bases. Germline V gene sequence: CDR1 SGDLS, CDR2 YYNGEE. The CDR3 extends over 15 amino acids. Written as DNA, the CDR3 is TGTGCCAGCACCCGGAGCGGGGGGCCAGGGGATACGCAGTATTTT. Translating it yields CASTRSGGPGDTQYF.

This chain links TRBV5-8 with TRBJ1-5, with D possibly TRBD1 on 6 matching bases. Germline V gene lookup returns CDR1 SGHTS and CDR2 YDEGEE. The CDR3 has 12 residues. The germline V and J ends were trimmed by 3 bases and 7 bases, with 8 bases remaining between them. The CDR3 DNA reads TGTGCCAGCAGCTCAGGGGTGCAGCCCCAGCATTTT. Its translation: CASSSGVQPQHF.

This clone was counted once. The chain links TRBV10-1 to TRBJ2-1; D possibly corresponds to TRBD2 (6 bases). V was trimmed by 2 bases and J by 9 bases, leaving 11 bases between them. Germline V gene data show CDR1 as WNHNN and CDR2 as SYGVQD (reference sequence). This CDR3 has 13 amino acids. CDR3 coding DNA: TGCGCCAGCAGTGAGAACTTGGGAGGTGAGCAGTTCTTC. This gives the protein CASSENLGGEQFF.

The table lists this clone with a few counts. In DNA, the CDR3 is TGTGCCAGCGAAGTCGCGGGGAGCTACGAGCAGTACTTC. It specifies CASEVAGSYEQYF. The rearrangement links TRBV7-8 to TRBJ2-7; D might be TRBD2 (6 bases). V was shortened by 8 bases and J by 3 bases, with 14 bases between the two germline ends. The length of the CDR3 is 13 residues. CDR1 and CDR2 from the germline V gene are SGHVS and FQNEAQ.

This chain links TRBV29-1 with TRBJ1-2, with TRBD1 matching over 7 bases. V lost 6 bases and J lost 5; bases outside the gene matches: 12. This CDR3 region has 14 residues. CDR1 and CDR2 (germline): SQVTM, ANQGSEA. The CDR3 DNA reads as TGCAGCGTCGACGGAGTAAGGGACAGATATGGCTACACCTTC. Its protein product is CSVDGVRDRYGYTF.

CDR3 bases: TGTGCCAGCAGCTTAGCAGGGGGCGGTTACACTGAAGCTTTCTTT. It translates to CASSLAGGGYTEAFF. The J gene is TRBJ1-1, the V gene TRBV5-4; 8 bases fit TRBD1. Germline V gene lookup returns CDR1 SGHNT and CDR2 YYREEE (reference sequence). CDR3 length equals 15 residues. V trimming: 2 bases; J trimming: 3 bases; junction bases outside the gene matches: 6.

The chain joins TRBV28 to TRBJ2-1, with D perhaps matching TRBD1 (6 bases). The CDR3 contains 14 residues. Germline values: CDR1 MDHEN, CDR2 SYDVKM. The V end lost 9 bases, the J end lost 2 bases, and 14 bases lay between the germline ends. The CDR3 protein is CASTGTPTYNEQFF. The CDR3 bases are TGTGCCAGTACCGGGACACCGACCTACAATGAGCAGTTCTTC.

The chain links TRBV30 to TRBJ2-4; 12 nucleotides agree with TRBD2. The CDR3 consists of 16 residues. From germline, CDR1 is GTSNPN and CDR2 SVGIG (reference sequence). The V gene end was trimmed by 7 bases and the J gene end by 0 bases; junction bases not matched to a gene: 7. The CDR3 DNA is TGTGCCTTTCTAGCGGGAGGGAAACTAGCCAAAAACATTCAGTACTTC. Translating gives CAFLAGGKLAKNIQYF.

The CDR3 loop reads CASSLRDRGLFF. Here the CDR3 DNA reads TGTGCCAGCAGCCTCCGGGACAGGGGGCTGTTCTTC. J is TRBJ2-1 and V is TRBV3-1 (or the pseudogene TRBV3-2), with TRBD1 matching 12 bases. V gave up 4 bases and J gave up 15 bases; unmatched junction bases: 4. There are 12 residues in the CDR3. Germline-derived CDR1 and CDR2 are LGHDT and YNNKEL (reference sequence).

This clone is a singleton in its sample. The rearrangement joins TRBV2 to TRBJ2-1, with TRBD2 matching over 12 bases. The CDR3 has 14 residues. V dropped 11 bases and J dropped 9; count of bases not matched to a gene: 11. Looked up from germline, CDR1 is SNHLY and CDR2 is FYNNEI. CDR3 bases: TGTGCCGGAAAACTGACTAGCGGGGGAGGTGAGCAGTTCTTC. Its protein product is CAGKLTSGGGEQFF.

This clone came up once. The genes are TRBV3-1 (or the pseudogene TRBV3-2) and TRBJ2-7; D not certain. CDR1 is LGHDT and CDR2 is YNNKEL in the germline V gene (reference sequence). The CDR3 extends over 13 amino acids. V gave up 7 bases and J gave up 3 bases, with 13 bases separating them. The CDR3 nucleotides read TGTGCCAGCACACAGCACGGCAACTACGAGCAGTACTTC. The encoded protein is CASTQHGNYEQYF.

The rearrangement joins TRBV18 to TRBJ2-3; maybe TRBD1 (5 bases). CDR1 is KGHSH, CDR2 LQKENI, per germline. Trimming shortened V by 4 bases and J by 1 base, and 9 bases separated the two germline ends. This CDR3 contains 14 residues. The CDR3 DNA sequence: TGTGCCAGCTCACGTTCCAGGGGCACAGATACGCAGTATTTT. Encoded protein: CASSRSRGTDTQYF.

V gene TRBV12-3 or TRBV12-4 combines with J gene TRBJ2-1; 9 bases align to TRBD1. This CDR3 has 12 residues. V was pared by 6 bases and J by 8 bases, with 2 bases of the junction left unmatched. CDR3: CASRGQGYEQFF. The CDR3 nucleotides are TGTGCCAGCAGGGGACAGGGATATGAGCAGTTCTTC.

The chain is built from TRBV24-1 and TRBJ1-5; D remains unclear. The germline CDR1 and CDR2 sequences are KGHDR and SFDVKD. Trimming removed 9 bases from V and 4 bases from J, with 15 bases in between. The CDR3 is made up of 14 amino acids. CDR3 DNA: TGTGCCACCTCCGGGTCCTGGATGAATCAGCCCCAGCATTTT. This encodes CATSGSWMNQPQHF.

V gene TRBV5-1 combines with J gene TRBJ1-1, with a tentative D call TRBD1 (6 bases). Germline V CDR1 and CDR2: SGHRS, YFSETQ. The CDR3 spans 12 residues. The ends were cut back, 4 bases at V and 5 bases at J, with 9 bases in the middle. The CDR3 DNA sequence: TGCGCCAGCAGCCTACAGGGAACTGAAGCTTTCTTT. Its translation is CASSLQGTEAFF.

The rearrangement uses TRBV5-1 and TRBJ2-3, with D perhaps TRBD2 (5 bases). CDR3 length: 14 residues. CDR1 is SGHRS, CDR2 YFSETQ, per germline. With 0 bases removed from V and 2 bases from J, the gap between germline ends came to 7 bases. The CDR3 loop reads CASSLGGDTDTQYF. The DNA of the CDR3 is TGCGCCAGCAGCTTGGGGGGAGACACAGATACGCAGTATTTT.